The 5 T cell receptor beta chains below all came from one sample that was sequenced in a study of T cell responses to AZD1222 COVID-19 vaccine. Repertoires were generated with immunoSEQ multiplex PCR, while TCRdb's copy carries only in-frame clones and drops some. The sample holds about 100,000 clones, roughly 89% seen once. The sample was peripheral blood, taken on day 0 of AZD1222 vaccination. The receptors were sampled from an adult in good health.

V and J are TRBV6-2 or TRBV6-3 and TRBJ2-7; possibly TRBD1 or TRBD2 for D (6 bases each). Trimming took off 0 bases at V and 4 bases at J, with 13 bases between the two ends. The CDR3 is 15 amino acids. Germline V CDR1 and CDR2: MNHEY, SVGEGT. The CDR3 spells CASSYSTGAVYEQYF. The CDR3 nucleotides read TGTGCCAGCAGTTACTCGACGGGGGCCGTATACGAGCAGTACTTC.

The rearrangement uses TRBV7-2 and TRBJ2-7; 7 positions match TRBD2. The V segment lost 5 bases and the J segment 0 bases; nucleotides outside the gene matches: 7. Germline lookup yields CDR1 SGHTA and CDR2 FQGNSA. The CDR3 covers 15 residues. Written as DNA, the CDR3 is TGTGCCAGCAGCCTCAGCGGGGTAAACTCCTACGAGCAGTACTTC. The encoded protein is CASSLSGVNSYEQYF.

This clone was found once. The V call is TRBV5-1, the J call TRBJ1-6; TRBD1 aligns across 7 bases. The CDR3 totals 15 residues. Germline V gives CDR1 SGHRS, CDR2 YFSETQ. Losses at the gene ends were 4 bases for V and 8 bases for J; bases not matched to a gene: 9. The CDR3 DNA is TGCGCCAGCAGCCGACAGGGCAGTTCTGATTCACCCCTCCACTTT. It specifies CASSRQGSSDSPLHF.

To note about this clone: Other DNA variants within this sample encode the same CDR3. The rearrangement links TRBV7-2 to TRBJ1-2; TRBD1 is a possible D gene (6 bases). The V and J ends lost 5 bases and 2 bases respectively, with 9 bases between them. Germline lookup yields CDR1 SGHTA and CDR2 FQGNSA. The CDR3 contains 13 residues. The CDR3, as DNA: TGTGCCAGCAGCCAGGACAGAAACTATGGCTACACCTTC. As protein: CASSQDRNYGYTF.

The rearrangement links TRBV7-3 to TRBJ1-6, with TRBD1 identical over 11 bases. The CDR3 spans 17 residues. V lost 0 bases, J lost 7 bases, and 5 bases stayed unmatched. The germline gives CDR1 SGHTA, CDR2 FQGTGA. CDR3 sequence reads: CASSLTGDRGYNSPLHF. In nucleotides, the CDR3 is TGTGCCAGCAGCTTAACTGGGGACAGGGGGTACAATTCACCCCTCCACTTT.